The 14 T cell receptor beta chains below all came from one sample that was sequenced in a study of CD8 T cells in ankylosing spondylitis (dated by TCRdb to between 2016 and 2019). The paper's findings and limits, for the study overall: A TCR beta motif of eight highly homologous amino acid variants appeared characteristic of blood from ankylosing spondylitis patients.

These TCRs are of unknown antigen specificity. The method was 5' RACE. Data came from an Illumina HiSeq 2500. TCRdb trimmed the raw reads at Q25, called clones with MiXCR and kept productive beta chains. For every CDR3 protein sequence, its rows merge into one entry that carries the most common genes and DNA. Present in this sample are 200,000 to 250,000 distinct CDR3 sequences, 18% of which were seen just once. Roughly 46% of the sample is held by the ten biggest clonotypes. Sequencing input: blood, either unsorted or a sorted T cell fraction (not recorded which). All receptors come from a male donor with ankylosing spondylitis.

The V call is TRBV6-1, the J call TRBJ2-1, with D tentatively TRBD1 (8 bases). Germline CDR1 MNHNS, CDR2 SASEGT. The CDR3 consists of 15 residues. V lost 7 bases and J lost 4, with 17 bases in between. DNA for the CDR3: TGTGCCAGCACCGACAGGGGAGGGGGGTACAATGAGCAGTTCTTC. It codes for CASTDRGGGYNEQFF.

There are a few counts of this clonotype. The chain has TRBV6-2 or TRBV6-3 and TRBJ2-5; 9 nucleotides line up with TRBD2. Germline CDR1 is MNHEY and CDR2 is SVGEGT. The CDR3 loop spans 15 amino acids. Losses at the gene ends were 4 bases for V and 1 base for J; bases not matched to a gene: 4. CDR3 coding DNA: TGTGCCAGCAGTTCCATACTAGCGGGCCAAGAGACCCAGTACTTC. Translating gives CASSSILAGQETQYF.

The chain uses TRBV27 and TRBJ2-3, with TRBD2 matching over 10 bases. There are 14 residues in the CDR3. V lost 6 bases and J lost 8; bases outside the gene matches: 8. Germline V gives CDR1 MNHEY, CDR2 SMNVEV (reference sequence). The CDR3 DNA is TGTGCCAGCAGGGGAGCGGGAGGGCCCCCTACGCAGTATTTT. Translated, it gives CASRGAGGPPTQYF.

This clonotype has just a few counts. This chain connects TRBV20-1 to TRBJ2-7, with 8 bases lining up with TRBD2. The CDR3 is 16 residues long. Germline CDR1 and CDR2: DFQATT and SNEGSKA (reference sequence). V lost 6 bases to trimming and J lost 0 bases; unmatched junction nucleotides: 13. CDR3 loop: CSAFHTERERSYEQYF. The CDR3 nucleotides read TGCAGTGCATTCCACACGGAGCGGGAGCGCTCCTACGAGCAGTACTTC.

The V gene is TRBV4-3, the J gene TRBJ1-1; 12 bases are shared with TRBD1. The CDR3 length is 17 residues. V lost 0 bases and J lost 5; bases outside the gene matches: 7. Germline CDR1 is LGHNA and CDR2 is YSLEER. CDR3 region: CASSQEGQGAIGTEAFF. The DNA for the CDR3 is TGCGCCAGCAGCCAAGAGGGACAGGGGGCTATCGGTACTGAAGCTTTCTTT.

The chain employs TRBV12-3 or TRBV12-4 and TRBJ1-1; no clear D. The length of the CDR3 is 14 residues. Trimming shortened V by 2 bases and J by 5 bases, and 12 bases separated the two germline ends. Here the CDR3 reads CASSLWGGNTEAFF. In DNA form, the CDR3 reads TGTGCCAGCAGTTTATGGGGAGGGAATACTGAAGCTTTCTTT.

The chain uses TRBV11-1 and TRBJ2-3; 7 bases agree with TRBD1. The ends lost 5 bases at V and 2 bases at J; junction bases unmatched: 7. In germline, CDR1 is SGHAT, CDR2 FQDESV (reference sequence). This CDR3 is 15 amino acids long. The CDR3 reads CASSLRTGITDTQYF. The CDR3 DNA sequence: TGTGCCAGCAGCCTTAGGACAGGAATCACAGATACGCAGTATTTT.

This clonotype occurred a few times. The chain employs TRBV6-5 and TRBJ2-7, with D perhaps matching TRBD2 (6 bases). The CDR3 runs to 15 residues. Germline CDR1 and CDR2: MNHEY and SVGAGI. V lost 0 bases and J 0 bases, leaving 9 bases between the germline ends. The CDR3 region is CASSYSTGSSYEQYF. The DNA of the CDR3 is TGTGCCAGCAGTTACTCGACCGGGAGCTCCTACGAGCAGTACTTC.

This chain uses TRBV7-9 with TRBJ1-1; D gene uncertain. Germline CDR1 is SEHNR and CDR2 is FQNEAQ (reference sequence). The CDR3 is 13 amino acids. V lost 0 bases to trimming and J lost 7 bases, with 9 bases between them. The DNA for the CDR3 is TGTGCCAGCAGCTTAGCGGACGGAGTTGAAGCTTTCTTT. Protein sequence: CASSLADGVEAFF.

This rearrangement joins TRBV11-3 to TRBJ2-3; TRBD1 agrees at 7 bases. The J segment lost 0 bases and the V segment lost 5 bases, leaving 2 bases of the junction unmatched. Germline CDR1 is SGHNT and CDR2 is YENEEA. This CDR3 has 14 amino acids. CDR3 sequence (DNA): TGTGCCAGCAGCAACAGGGGAAGCACAGATACGCAGTATTTT. Amino acid sequence: CASSNRGSTDTQYF.

This rearrangement joins TRBV10-2 to TRBJ1-5; D remains unclear. The V gene lost 0 bases and the J gene lost 6 bases, with 6 bases spanning the gap. Germline assignment: CDR1 WSHSY and CDR2 SAAADI. The CDR3 contains 13 residues. CDR3 DNA sequence: TGCGCCAGCAGTGAGTCGCTTTTTCAGCCCCAGCATTTT. Its protein product is CASSESLFQPQHF.

This clonotype was seen a few times. This may come from a read error, since a much larger clone is one base off. The chain combines TRBV11-2 with TRBJ2-7; the match to TRBD1 covers 7 bases. Trimming cost V 5 bases and J 1 base; bases outside gene matches: 2. Per the germline V gene, CDR1 is SGHAT and CDR2 is FQNNGV. CDR3 length: 13 residues. The DNA of the CDR3 is TGTGCCAGCAGCCCGGACAGGTCCTACGAGCAGTACTTC. Encoded protein: CASSPDRSYEQYF.

The CDR3 DNA sequence: TGCGCCAGCAGCCCAGGCGGAAGGGTTTCACCCCTCCACTTT. It is translated as CASSPGGRVSPLHF. This chain connects TRBV4-3 to TRBJ1-6; D call uncertain. The CDR3 is made up of 14 amino acids. V lost 4 bases and J 9 bases, leaving 13 bases between the germline ends. CDR1 LGHNA and CDR2 YSLEER come from the germline V gene.

Only a few counts were recorded for this clonotype. The chain recombines TRBV3-1 with TRBJ2-1; TRBD2 matches at 8 bases. This CDR3 region has 16 residues. The V and J ends lost 2 bases and 8 bases, in that order; junction bases with no gene match: 11. Germline-derived CDR1 and CDR2 are LGHDT and YNNKEL (reference sequence). In DNA form, the CDR3 reads TGTGCCAGCAGCCAATTTGGTTTAGCGGGGCCTGATGAGCAGTTCTTC. Amino acids: CASSQFGLAGPDEQFF.